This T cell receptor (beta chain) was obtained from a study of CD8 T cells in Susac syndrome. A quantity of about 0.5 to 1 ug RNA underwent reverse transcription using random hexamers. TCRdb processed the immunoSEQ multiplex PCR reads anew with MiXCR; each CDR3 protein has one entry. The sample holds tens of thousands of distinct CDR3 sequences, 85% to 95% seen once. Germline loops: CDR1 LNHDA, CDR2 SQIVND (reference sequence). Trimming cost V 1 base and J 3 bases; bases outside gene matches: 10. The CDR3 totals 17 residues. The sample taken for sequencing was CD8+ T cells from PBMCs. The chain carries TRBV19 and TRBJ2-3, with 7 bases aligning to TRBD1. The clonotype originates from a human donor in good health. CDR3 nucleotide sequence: TGTGCCAGTAGTATAGGTGTAGGGGGCGAAGTTACAGATACGCAGTATTTT. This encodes CASSIGVGGEVTDTQYF.